This is a list of T cell receptor beta chains from one sample in a study of blood T cell repertoires in COVID-19. Clones were sequenced by immunoSEQ multiplex PCR, and TCRdb holds only the in-frame ones, with some missing. The repertoire holds some 120,000 clones, with around three quarters as singletons. Material for sequencing was peripheral blood. These receptors originate from a woman in her sixties or seventies with acute or convalescent COVID-19. Both conserved end residues are part of each CDR3. Fields, in order: V gene, CDR3 protein.

V gene: TRBV2; CDR3 protein: CASILRVGNEQFF
V gene: TRBV15; CDR3 protein: CATSRQGNYGYTF
V gene: TRBV7-2; CDR3 protein: CASSTIAGAVYNEQFF
V gene: TRBV6-5; CDR3 protein: CASRTGGAYGYTF
V gene: TRBV19; CDR3 protein: CASTLGQGWREKLFF
V gene: TRBV6-2/TRBV6-3; CDR3 protein: CASSYSLAGGETQYF
V gene: TRBV14; CDR3 protein: CASSHLAGGVYEQYF
V gene: TRBV3-1/TRBV3-2; CDR3 protein: CASSPLAGGRAQYF
V gene: TRBV19; CDR3 protein: CASSRPGQRNTEAFF
V gene: TRBV19; CDR3 protein: CASSTDGWSTEAFF